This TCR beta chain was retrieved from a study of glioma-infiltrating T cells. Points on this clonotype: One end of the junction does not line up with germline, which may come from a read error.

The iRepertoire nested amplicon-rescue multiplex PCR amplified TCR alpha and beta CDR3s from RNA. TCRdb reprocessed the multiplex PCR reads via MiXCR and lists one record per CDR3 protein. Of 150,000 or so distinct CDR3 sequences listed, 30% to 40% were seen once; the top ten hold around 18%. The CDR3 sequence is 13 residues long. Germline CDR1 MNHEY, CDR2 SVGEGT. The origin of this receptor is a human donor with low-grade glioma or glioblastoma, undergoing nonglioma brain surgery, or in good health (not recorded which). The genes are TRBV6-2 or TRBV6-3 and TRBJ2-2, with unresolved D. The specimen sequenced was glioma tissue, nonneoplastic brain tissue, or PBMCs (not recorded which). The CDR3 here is CASSYELTEELFF. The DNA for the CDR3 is TGTGCCAGCAGTTACGAACTCACCGAGGAGCTGTTTTTT.